This passage covers 12 T cell receptor beta chains from one sample sequenced in a study of early stage breast cancer tumors. Sequencing used immunoSEQ multiplex PCR; TCRdb keeps in-frame clones, though not all of them. The sample gives more than 8,500 clones, around 71% of which show up once; about 6.6% is in the top ten. The sample was breast tumor tissue. These receptors were obtained from a person aged 45-60 years with breast cancer.

J is TRBJ2-7 and V is TRBV5-1; the D gene is possibly TRBD2 (6 bases). This CDR3 has 16 amino acids. The V end was cut by 3 bases, the J end by 2 bases, with 18 bases between. In germline, CDR1 is SGHRS, CDR2 YFSETQ. CDR3: CASSSLGGRATYEQYF. The CDR3 DNA is TGCGCCAGCAGCTCCCTGGGGGGTAGGGCGACCTACGAGCAGTACTTC. Supplemented by reference TRBV5-1 and TRBJ2-7, the full variable domain reads KAGVTQTPRYLIKTRGQQVTLSCSPISGHRSVSWYQQTPGQGLQFLFEYFSETQRNKGNFPGRFSGRQFSNSRSEMNVSTLELGDSALYLCASSSLGGRATYEQYFGPGTRLTVT.

CDR3 protein: CASITGTGQETQYF. DNA of the CDR3: TGTGCCAGCATCACCGGGACAGGACAAGAGACCCAGTACTTC. This chain uses TRBV2 with TRBJ2-5; TRBD1 agrees at 8 bases. Trimming cost V 7 bases and J 2 bases; bases outside gene matches: 6. The CDR3 consists of 14 residues. Germline V gene data show CDR1 as SNHLY and CDR2 as FYNNEI.

The chain joins TRBV2 to TRBJ2-6, with 12 bases identical to TRBD1. The junction had 3 bases not matched to a gene; V was cut back by 6 bases and J by 0 bases. Germline-derived CDR1 and CDR2 are SNHLY and FYNNEI. The CDR3 consists of 17 residues. CDR3 nucleotides: TGTGCCAGCAGAGGGACAGGGGGCCTCTCTGGGGCCAACGTCCTGACTTTC. Its translation: CASRGTGGLSGANVLTF.

The rearrangement links TRBV6-1 to TRBJ2-7; 8 positions match TRBD1. The germline CDR1 and CDR2 sequences are MNHNS and SASEGT. CDR3 length: 15 amino acids. The V segment lost 6 bases and the J segment 0 bases; nucleotides outside the gene matches: 7. CDR3 residues: CASRSSRGLSYEQYF. The CDR3 DNA follows: TGTGCCAGCAGATCCTCCAGGGGGCTCTCCTACGAGCAGTACTTC.

V and J are TRBV19 and TRBJ2-5; 11 bases match TRBD2. The CDR3 runs to 16 residues. J lost 3 bases, V lost 6 bases, and 9 bases had no gene match. The germline CDR1 and CDR2 sequences are LNHDA and SQIVND (reference sequence). CDR3 DNA sequence: TGTGCCAGTAGAGGGACTAGCGGATTATTCAAAGAGACCCAGTACTTC. This gives the protein CASRGTSGLFKETQYF.

The table lists this clone with a count of one. The CDR3 reads CASSPSVLNSPLHF. For the CDR3, the DNA is TGTGCCAGCAGCCCCTCGGTTCTAAATTCACCCCTCCACTTT. The gene calls are TRBV28 and TRBJ1-6; D not certain. Germline V CDR1 and CDR2: MDHEN, SYDVKM. The CDR3 covers 14 residues. The V and J ends lost 6 bases and 7 bases respectively, with 13 bases between them.

The V and J genes are TRBV5-6 and TRBJ2-5; no clear D. Germline assignment: CDR1 SGHDT and CDR2 YYEEEE. This CDR3 comprises 16 residues. The germline V and J ends were trimmed by 2 bases and 5 bases, with 19 bases remaining between them. The CDR3 DNA reads TGTGCCAGCAGCTTCGGCAGCGTCTACCTGCGGGAGACCCAGTACTTC. Amino acids: CASSFGSVYLRETQYF.

The chain employs TRBV5-1 and TRBJ1-4; tentative D call: TRBD1 (6 bases). Germline CDR1 is SGHRS and CDR2 is YFSETQ. Trimming left V 5 bases short and J 8 bases short, with 13 bases between. The CDR3 runs 13 residues. DNA for the CDR3: TGCGCCAGCAGGGGGGGCCAGGGCGAAAAACTGTTTTTT. It encodes CASRGGQGEKLFF.

The gene calls are TRBV6-1 and TRBJ1-2; TRBD1 agrees at 8 bases. This CDR3 is 20 amino acids long. The germline V gene encodes CDR1 MNHNS and CDR2 SASEGT. V shed 3 bases, J shed 1 base, and the junction held 19 bases outside the gene matches. The CDR3 region has the DNA TGTGCCAGCAGTGACTATCTGAATCCCAGGGGGCGGACCATTAACTATGGCTACACCTTC. Protein product: CASSDYLNPRGRTINYGYTF.

This rearrangement joins TRBV28 to TRBJ1-5; 9 nucleotides line up with TRBD1. J lost 6 bases, V lost 3 bases, and 6 bases had no gene match. The CDR3 loop spans 15 amino acids. CDR1 is MDHEN, CDR2 SYDVKM, per germline. CDR3 sequence: CASSFGGQGGQPQHF. The CDR3, as DNA: TGTGCCAGCAGTTTTGGGGGACAGGGCGGTCAGCCCCAGCATTTT.

The rearrangement joins TRBV19 to TRBJ1-1, with D tentatively TRBD1 (6 bases). The V and J ends lost 10 bases and 2 bases respectively, with 20 bases between them. The CDR3 is made up of 15 amino acids. Germline V gene data show CDR1 as LNHDA and CDR2 as SQIVND (reference sequence). This chain's CDR3 is CATKPPGDGNTEAFF. Written as DNA, the CDR3 is TGTGCCACCAAACCCCCAGGGGACGGAAACACTGAAGCTTTCTTT.

The chain links TRBV5-4 to TRBJ2-5; D may be TRBD2 (6 bases). Germline loops: CDR1 SGHNT, CDR2 YYREEE (reference sequence). V shed 4 bases and J shed 1 base, with 8 bases lying between them. This CDR3 comprises 13 residues. In DNA form, the CDR3 reads TGTGCCAGCAGCCTAGCGTCCCAAGAGACCCAGTACTTC. This codes for CASSLASQETQYF.